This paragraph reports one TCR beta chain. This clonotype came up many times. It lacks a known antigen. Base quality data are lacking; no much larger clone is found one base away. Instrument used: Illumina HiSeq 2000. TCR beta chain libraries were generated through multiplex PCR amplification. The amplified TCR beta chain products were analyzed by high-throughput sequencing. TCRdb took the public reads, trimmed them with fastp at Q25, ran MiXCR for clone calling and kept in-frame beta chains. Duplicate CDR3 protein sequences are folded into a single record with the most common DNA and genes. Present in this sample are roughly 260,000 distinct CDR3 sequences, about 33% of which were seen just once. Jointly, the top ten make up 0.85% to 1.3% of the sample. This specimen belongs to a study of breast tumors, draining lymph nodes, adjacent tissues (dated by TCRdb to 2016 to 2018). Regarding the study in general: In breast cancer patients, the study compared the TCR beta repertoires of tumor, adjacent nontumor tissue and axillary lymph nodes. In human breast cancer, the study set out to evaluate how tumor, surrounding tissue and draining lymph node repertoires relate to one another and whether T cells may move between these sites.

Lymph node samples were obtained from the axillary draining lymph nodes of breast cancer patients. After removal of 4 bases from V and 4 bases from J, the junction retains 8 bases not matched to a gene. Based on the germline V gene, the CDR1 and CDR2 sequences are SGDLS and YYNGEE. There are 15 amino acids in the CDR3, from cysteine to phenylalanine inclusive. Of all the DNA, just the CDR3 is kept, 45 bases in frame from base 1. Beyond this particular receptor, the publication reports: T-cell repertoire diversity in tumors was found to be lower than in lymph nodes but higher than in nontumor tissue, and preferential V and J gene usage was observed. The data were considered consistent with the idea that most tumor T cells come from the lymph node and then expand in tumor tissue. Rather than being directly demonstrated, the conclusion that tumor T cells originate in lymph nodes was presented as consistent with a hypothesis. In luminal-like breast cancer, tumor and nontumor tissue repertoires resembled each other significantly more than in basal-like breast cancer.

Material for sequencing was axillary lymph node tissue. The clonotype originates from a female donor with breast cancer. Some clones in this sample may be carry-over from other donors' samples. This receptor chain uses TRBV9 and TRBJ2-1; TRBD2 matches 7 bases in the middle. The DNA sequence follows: TGTGCCAGCAGCCCTAGGGAGGGTGTTTACAATGAGCAGTTCTTC. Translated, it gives CASSPREGVYNEQFF.